The 19 T cell receptor beta chains in this list originate from one sample, sequenced in a study of response to subunit inactivated influenza vaccine. MiXCR, applied by TCRdb to the RT-PCR reads, yields one record per CDR3 protein. The sample yields around 790,000 distinct CDR3 sequences, approximately 21% seen once. The material was PBMCs from blood, obtained about 5 days after vaccination. The source of these receptors is a man aged 45-65 years who received an inactivated influenza vaccine.

This sequence joins TRBV4-1 and TRBJ2-2; TRBD2 aligns across 7 bases. The trim removed 2 bases at V and 6 bases at J, leaving 6 bases unmatched. The CDR3 consists of 15 residues. The germline V gene has CDR1 MGHRA and CDR2 YSYEKL. In DNA, the CDR3 is TGCGCCAGCAGCCAACCCCGACTAGCAGCCGGGGAGCTGTTTTTT. Protein: CASSQPRLAAGELFF.

DNA for the CDR3: TGTGCCAGCAGTTACTCGACCAGACTCCGCAACGAGCAGTACTTC. Translating gives CASSYSTRLRNEQYF. The rearrangement uses TRBV6-5 and TRBJ2-7; no firm D call. Germline V gene sequence: CDR1 MNHEY, CDR2 SVGAGI. CDR3 length: 15 residues. V was trimmed by 0 bases and J by 5 bases, leaving 14 bases between them.

The chain combines TRBV12-3 or TRBV12-4 with TRBJ2-7, with a weak D call TRBD1 (6 bases). The germline V and J ends were trimmed by 8 bases and 5 bases, with 16 bases remaining between them. CDR3 size: 13 residues. The CDR3 DNA sequence: TGTGCCAGCGGCCTACAGGGATCTAACGAGCAGTACTTC. It translates to CASGLQGSNEQYF.

In its sample, this clonotype was seen many times. The V call is TRBV7-9, the J call TRBJ2-7; D ambiguous. CDR3 length: 17 residues. The germline gives CDR1 SEHNR, CDR2 FQNEAQ (reference sequence). Trimming took off 2 bases at V and 5 bases at J, with 22 bases between the two ends. CDR3 residues: CASSLYATAIPSNEQYF. The CDR3 DNA is TGTGCCAGCAGCTTATATGCGACGGCCATCCCTTCGAACGAGCAGTACTTC. The entire variable domain, with the rest obtained from reference TRBV7-9 and TRBJ2-7, is as follows: DTGVSQNPRHKITKRGQNVTFRCDPISEHNRLYWYRQTLGQGPEFLTYFQNEAQLEKSRLLSDRFSAERPKGSFSTLEIQRTEQGDSAMYLCASSLYATAIPSNEQYFGPGTRLTVT.

The table lists this clonotype with a few counts. The V call is TRBV11-2, the J call TRBJ2-5, with 13 bases fitting TRBD2. V dropped 1 base and J dropped 5; count of bases not matched to a gene: 10. The CDR3 totals 18 residues. Germline V CDR1 and CDR2: SGHAT, FQNNGV. In DNA form, the CDR3 reads TGTGCCAGCAGCTTAGGATGGACTAGCGGGAGATGGGACGAGACCCAGTACTTC. It translates to CASSLGWTSGRWDETQYF. Drawing the rest from reference TRBV11-2 and TRBJ2-5, the complete variable domain is EAGVAQSPRYKIIEKRQSVAFWCNPISGHATLYWYQQILGQGPKLLIQFQNNGVVDDSQLPKDRFSAERLKGVDSTLKIQPAKLEDSAVYLCASSLGWTSGRWDETQYFGPGTRLLVL.

This clonotype was seen more than once but under ten times. This chain links TRBV5-1 with TRBJ2-3, with 7 bases matching TRBD1. This CDR3 contains 16 residues. Germline loops: CDR1 SGHRS, CDR2 YFSETQ. V lost 3 bases, J lost 0 bases, and 7 bases stayed unmatched. DNA for the CDR3: TGCGCCAGCAGCTCCGGGACAGACACAAGCACAGATACGCAGTATTTT. Protein product: CASSSGTDTSTDTQYF.

In its sample, this clonotype was seen a few times. The V gene is TRBV28, the J gene TRBJ2-5; 9 nucleotides match TRBD2. Germline V gives CDR1 MDHEN, CDR2 SYDVKM. Trimming at V came to 1 base and at J to 1 base, leaving 4 bases not matched to a gene. CDR3 length: 16 amino acids. DNA for the CDR3: TGTGCCAGCAGTTTATTGTCACTAGCGGGCCAAGAGACCCAGTACTTC. Translating gives CASSLLSLAGQETQYF.

This chain connects TRBV7-9 to TRBJ1-1; weak D call: TRBD1 (5 bases). From germline, CDR1 is SEHNR and CDR2 FQNEAQ (reference sequence). V shed 2 bases and J shed 1 base, with 8 bases lying between them. The CDR3 extends over 14 amino acids. The CDR3 region is CASSLKGTNTEAFF. Here the CDR3 DNA reads TGTGCCAGCAGCTTAAAGGGGACGAACACTGAAGCTTTCTTT.

CDR3 nucleotides: TGTGCCAGCAGCAAGGGACTAGCGGGCTTCTACAATGAGCAGTTCTTC. This translates into CASSKGLAGFYNEQFF. The chain combines TRBV7-9 with TRBJ2-1; 12 bases are shared with TRBD2. The CDR3 contains 16 residues. Germline assignment: CDR1 SEHNR and CDR2 FQNEAQ (reference sequence). V lost 5 bases to trimming and J lost 3 bases; unmatched junction nucleotides: 5.

This clonotype has just a few counts. The V call is TRBV20-1, the J call TRBJ1-1; D unclear. Trimming removed 6 bases at V and 1 base at J, with 9 bases between. This CDR3 contains 12 residues. Germline-derived CDR1 and CDR2 are DFQATT and SNEGSKA (reference sequence). For the CDR3, the DNA is TGCAGTGCCATCGGACCGAACACTGAAGCTTTCTTT. Protein product: CSAIGPNTEAFF.

This clonotype was counted ten times or more. The J gene is TRBJ2-5, the V gene TRBV20-1; D perhaps matches TRBD2 (7 bases). The CDR3 consists of 17 residues. CDR1 is DFQATT, CDR2 SNEGSKA, per germline (reference sequence). The V and J ends lost 6 bases and 3 bases respectively, with 26 bases between them. In nucleotides, the CDR3 is TGCAGTGCCCTAGGGGGGGCACCGGGGATAACGGAAGAGACCCAGTACTTC. It translates to CSALGGAPGITEETQYF.

J is TRBJ2-1 and V is TRBV6-1, with 10 bases lining up with TRBD1. The CDR3 is 16 amino acids. The J segment lost 8 bases and the V segment lost 6 bases, leaving 13 bases of the junction unmatched. Germline V gene data show CDR1 as MNHNS and CDR2 as SASEGT. CDR3 coding DNA: TGTGCCAGCAGCCGGCGTAGGACAGGGGGATTCGATGAGCAGTTCTTC. Translated, it gives CASSRRRTGGFDEQFF.

This clonotype was detected only a few times. The gene calls are TRBV28 and TRBJ2-7; D assignment may be TRBD1 or TRBD2 (5 bases each). This CDR3 spans 13 amino acids. CDR1 and CDR2 (germline): MDHEN, SYDVKM. Trimming pared 6 bases from V and 4 bases from J, leaving 13 bases between. DNA of the CDR3: TGTGCCAGCAGGCCGGGACGGGAATACGAGCAGTACTTC. Amino acid sequence: CASRPGREYEQYF.

The chain employs TRBV2 and TRBJ2-6; D is unresolved. The CDR3 sequence is 14 residues long. Germline lookup yields CDR1 SNHLY and CDR2 FYNNEI. Trimming removed 4 bases from V and 2 bases from J, with 6 bases in between. The chain's CDR3 is CASSGRTGANVLTF. The CDR3 nucleotides are TGTGCCAGCAGTGGGCGAACTGGGGCCAACGTCCTGACTTTC.

This clonotype was picked up a small number of times. The V and J genes are TRBV12-3 or TRBV12-4 and TRBJ2-5; D unclear. The CDR3 loop spans 12 amino acids. V gave up 7 bases and J gave up 6 bases, with 12 bases separating them. This CDR3 reads CASTLRWQTQYF. The CDR3 coding sequence is TGTGCCAGCACCCTACGGTGGCAGACCCAGTACTTC.

The rearrangement uses TRBV7-2 and TRBJ2-1; 7 bases are a match to TRBD1. The CDR3 extends over 15 amino acids. J was trimmed by 3 bases and V by 4 bases; bases with no gene match: 6. Germline loops: CDR1 SGHTA, CDR2 FQGNSA. The CDR3 reads CASSSLTGIYNEQFF. DNA of the CDR3: TGTGCCAGCAGCTCGTTGACAGGGATCTACAATGAGCAGTTCTTC.

This clonotype has ten or more counts. The chain uses TRBV12-3 or TRBV12-4 and TRBJ2-1; D may be TRBD2 (6 bases). The ends were cut back, 3 bases at V and 2 bases at J, with 11 bases in the middle. The CDR3 has 15 amino acids. In DNA form, the CDR3 reads TGTGCCAGCAGTTTCGCGGGAAATGCCTACAATGAGCAGTTCTTC. It specifies CASSFAGNAYNEQFF.

This clonotype was detected a few times. This chain links TRBV11-1 with TRBJ2-7; 8 positions agree with TRBD1. V dropped 2 bases and J dropped 0; count of bases not matched to a gene: 21. CDR1 and CDR2 (germline): SGHAT, FQDESV (reference sequence). The CDR3 has 21 residues. The CDR3 region is CASSLPSRQGAQVSSSYEQYF. For the CDR3, the DNA is TGTGCCAGCAGCTTACCATCACGGCAGGGGGCCCAAGTCTCGAGCTCCTACGAGCAGTACTTC. Full variable domain (rest looked up from reference TRBV11-1 and TRBJ2-7): EAEVAQSPRYKITEKSQAVAFWCDPISGHATLYWYRQILGQGPELLVQFQDESVVDDSQLPKDRFSAERLKGVDSTLKIQPAELGDSAMYLCASSLPSRQGAQVSSSYEQYFGPGTRLTVT.

The chain joins TRBV9 to TRBJ2-3; D gene uncertain. The CDR3 loop spans 14 amino acids. The germline V gene has CDR1 SGDLS and CDR2 YYNGEE. V was clipped by 0 bases and J by 5 bases, with 10 bases between them. The CDR3 region is CASSVGLKLDTQYF. The CDR3 DNA is TGTGCCAGCAGCGTAGGCCTAAAATTAGATACGCAGTATTTT.